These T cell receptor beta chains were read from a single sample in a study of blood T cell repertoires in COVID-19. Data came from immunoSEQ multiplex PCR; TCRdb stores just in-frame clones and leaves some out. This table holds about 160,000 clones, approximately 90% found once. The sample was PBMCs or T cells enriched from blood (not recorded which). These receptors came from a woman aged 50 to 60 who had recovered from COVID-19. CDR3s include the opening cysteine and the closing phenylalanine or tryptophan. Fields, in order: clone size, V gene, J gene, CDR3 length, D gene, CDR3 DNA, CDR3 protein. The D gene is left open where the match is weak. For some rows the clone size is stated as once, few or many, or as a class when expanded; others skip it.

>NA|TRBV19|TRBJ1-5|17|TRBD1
TGTGCCAGTACACTACAGGGGATGATGGGCAGCAATCAGCCCCAGCATTTT
CASTLQGMMGSNQPQHF
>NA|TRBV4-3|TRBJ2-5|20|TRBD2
TGCGCCAGCAGCCAAGATCCCGAAATAGGCGGGAGATCCTTACAAGAGACCCAGTACTTC
CASSQDPEIGGRSLQETQYF
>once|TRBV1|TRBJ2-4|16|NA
TGCACCAGCAGCCAAGCTCCCAGGCAACAAAAAAACATTCAGTACTTC
CTSSQAPRQQKNIQYF
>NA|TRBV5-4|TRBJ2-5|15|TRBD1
TGTGCCAGCACCCTGCCGGGACAGGTGGGAGAGACCCAGTACTTC
CASTLPGQVGETQYF
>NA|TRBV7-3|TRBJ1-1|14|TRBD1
TGTGCCAGCAGCTCACGACAGGGAAGCACTGAAGCTTTCTTT
CASSSRQGSTEAFF
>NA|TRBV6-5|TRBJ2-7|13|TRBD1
TGTGCCACGTCGGGACAGGGGAGGTACGAGCAGTACTTC
CATSGQGRYEQYF
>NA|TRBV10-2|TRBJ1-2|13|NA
TGCGCCAGCAGTGAAAGACAGAGCTATGGCTACACCTTC
CASSERQSYGYTF
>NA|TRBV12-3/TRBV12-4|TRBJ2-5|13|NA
TGTGCCAGCAGTAACGGTCCAGCGGGGACCCAGTACTTC
CASSNGPAGTQYF
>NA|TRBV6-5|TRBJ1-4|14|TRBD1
TGTGCCAGCAGTTTGACAGGGGGCGGTGAAAAACTGTTTTTT
CASSLTGGGEKLFF
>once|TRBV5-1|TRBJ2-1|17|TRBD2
TGCGCCAGCAGCTTGGCAAAAACTAGCGGGGGGGACAATGAGCAGTTCTTC
CASSLAKTSGGDNEQFF
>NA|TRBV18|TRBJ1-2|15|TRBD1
TGTGCCAGCTCTCCCCGAGGGACAGAGAACTATGGCTACACCTTC
CASSPRGTENYGYTF
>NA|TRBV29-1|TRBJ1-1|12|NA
TGCAGCGTCGCACAGGCGAACACTGAAGCTTTCTTT
CSVAQANTEAFF
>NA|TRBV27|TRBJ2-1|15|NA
TGTGCCAGCAGTTTTGACGGGTTCTCCTACAATGAGCAGTTCTTC
CASSFDGFSYNEQFF
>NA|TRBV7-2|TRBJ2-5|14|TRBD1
TGTGCCAGCAGCTCGGACAGGGGGTGGGAGACCCAGTACTTC
CASSSDRGWETQYF
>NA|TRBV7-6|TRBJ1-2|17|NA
TGTGCCAGCAGCTCCCTGCCCCCTGCGGGGAGGGACTATGGCTACACCTTC
CASSSLPPAGRDYGYTF
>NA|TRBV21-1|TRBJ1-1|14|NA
TGTGCCAGCAGCGACGACAGGGGAGGGGCTGAAGCTTTCTTT
CASSDDRGGAEAFF
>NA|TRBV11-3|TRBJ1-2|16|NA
TGTGCCAGCAGCTTAGCACGGGTTGGAGCTAACTATGGCTACACCTTC
CASSLARVGANYGYTF
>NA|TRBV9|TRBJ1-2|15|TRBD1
TGTGCCAGCAGCGAACAATATGGACAGGGAGGAGGCTACACCTTC
CASSEQYGQGGGYTF
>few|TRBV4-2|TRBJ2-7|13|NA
TGTGCCAGCAGCCAAGAATTATCCTACGAGCAGTACTTC
CASSQELSYEQYF
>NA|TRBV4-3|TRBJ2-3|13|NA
TGCGCCAGCAGCCAAGAACTACCAGATACGCAGTATTTT
CASSQELPDTQYF
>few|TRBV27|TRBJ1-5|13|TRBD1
TGTGCCAGCAGATGGGACAGAAATCAGCCCCAGCATTTT
CASRWDRNQPQHF
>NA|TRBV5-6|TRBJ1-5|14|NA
TGTGCCAGCAGCGCGGGACCGATGAATCAGCCCCAGCATTTT
CASSAGPMNQPQHF
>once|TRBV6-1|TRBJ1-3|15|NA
TGTGCCAGCAGTGACCTCCGGGACTCTGGAAACACCATATATTTT
CASSDLRDSGNTIYF
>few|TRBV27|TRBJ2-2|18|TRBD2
TGTGCCAGCAGTTTTCAGGCTAGCGGGGCCAACCTGGGAGGGGAGCTGTTTTTT
CASSFQASGANLGGELFF
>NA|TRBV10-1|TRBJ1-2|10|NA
TGCGCCAGCAGCAGGGTTGGCTACACCTTC
CASSRVGYTF
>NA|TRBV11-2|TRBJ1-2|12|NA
TGTGCCAGCAGCTTGAGCGGCTATGGCTACACCTTC
CASSLSGYGYTF
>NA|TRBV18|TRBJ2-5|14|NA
TGTGCCAGCTCACCACCCGGGGGAGCCGAGACCCAGTACTTC
CASSPPGGAETQYF
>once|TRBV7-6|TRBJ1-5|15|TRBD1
TGTGCCAGCAGCTTAGGACAGGGGGCGCATGAGCCCCAGCATTTT
CASSLGQGAHEPQHF
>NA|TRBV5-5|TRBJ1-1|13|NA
TGTGCCAGCAGCTTGGGAGTGAACACTGAAGCTTTCTTT
CASSLGVNTEAFF
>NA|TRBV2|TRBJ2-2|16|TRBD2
TGTGCCAGCACAAGAGGGGCTAGCGGGATTGACGGGGAGCTGTTTTTT
CASTRGASGIDGELFF
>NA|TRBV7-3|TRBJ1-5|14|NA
TGTGCCAGCATCAACAGCTATCACAATCAGCCCCAGCATTTT
CASINSYHNQPQHF
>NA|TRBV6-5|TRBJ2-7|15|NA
TGTGCCAGCAGTTACTCGGGGGCAGTAACTAACGAGCAGTACTTC
CASSYSGAVTNEQYF
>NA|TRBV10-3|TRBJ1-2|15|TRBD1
TGTGCCATCAGTGAAGAGACAGGGGGTCTCTCTGGCTACACCTTC
CAISEETGGLSGYTF
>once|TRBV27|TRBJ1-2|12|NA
TGTGCCAGCAGGGGGGCTTCTTATGGCTACACCTTC
CASRGASYGYTF
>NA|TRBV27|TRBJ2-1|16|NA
TGTGCCAGCAGTTTCAGGGGCGCGAGCTCCTACAATGAGCAGTTCTTC
CASSFRGASSYNEQFF
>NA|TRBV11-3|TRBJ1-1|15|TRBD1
TGTGCCAGCAGCTTAGGGGGGGCAGGGGGCACTGAAGCTTTCTTT
CASSLGGAGGTEAFF
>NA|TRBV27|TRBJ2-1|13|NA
TGTGCCAGCAGTTTTGACACCGACAATGAGCAGTTCTTC
CASSFDTDNEQFF
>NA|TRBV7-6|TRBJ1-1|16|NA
TGTGCCAGCAGTTCCCAGGCGGGCAGGTCGAACACTGAAGCTTTCTTT
CASSSQAGRSNTEAFF
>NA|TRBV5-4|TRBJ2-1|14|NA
TGTGCCAGCACCAACCCAGGGGCCGCCAATGAGCAGTTCTTC
CASTNPGAANEQFF
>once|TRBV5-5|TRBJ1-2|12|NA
TGTGCCAGCAGCTTGGGGCAGGACGGGAACACCTTC
CASSLGQDGNTF
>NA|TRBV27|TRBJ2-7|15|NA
TGTGCCAGCAGTTTATCCGGGATGACCTCCTACGAGCAGTACTTC
CASSLSGMTSYEQYF
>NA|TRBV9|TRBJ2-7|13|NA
TGTGCCAGCAGCGGACACGGGGTAGGCGAGCAGTACTTC
CASSGHGVGEQYF
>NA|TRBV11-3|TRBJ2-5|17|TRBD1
TGTGCCAGCAGTCCCCCCCCACAGGACAGGGATGAGGAGACCCAGTACTTC
CASSPPPQDRDEETQYF
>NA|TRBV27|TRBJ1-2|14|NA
TGTGCCAGCAGTTGGAGGGGAGGATTTATCGGCTACACCTTC
CASSWRGGFIGYTF
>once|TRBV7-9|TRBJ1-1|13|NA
TGTGCCAGCAGCTTAGCTGGGGCCCACCGGGCTTTCTTT
CASSLAGAHRAFF
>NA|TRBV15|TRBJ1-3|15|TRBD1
TGTGCCACCAGGACGACAGGGGGCTTTGGAAACACCATATATTTT
CATRTTGGFGNTIYF
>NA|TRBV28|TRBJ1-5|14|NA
TGTGCCAGCAGTCCGCCTCAGGTCACCCAGCCCCAGCATTTT
CASSPPQVTQPQHF
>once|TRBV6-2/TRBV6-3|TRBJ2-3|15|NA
TGTGCCAGCAGTGGACTACTAGCTAGCACAGATACGCAGTATTTT
CASSGLLASTDTQYF